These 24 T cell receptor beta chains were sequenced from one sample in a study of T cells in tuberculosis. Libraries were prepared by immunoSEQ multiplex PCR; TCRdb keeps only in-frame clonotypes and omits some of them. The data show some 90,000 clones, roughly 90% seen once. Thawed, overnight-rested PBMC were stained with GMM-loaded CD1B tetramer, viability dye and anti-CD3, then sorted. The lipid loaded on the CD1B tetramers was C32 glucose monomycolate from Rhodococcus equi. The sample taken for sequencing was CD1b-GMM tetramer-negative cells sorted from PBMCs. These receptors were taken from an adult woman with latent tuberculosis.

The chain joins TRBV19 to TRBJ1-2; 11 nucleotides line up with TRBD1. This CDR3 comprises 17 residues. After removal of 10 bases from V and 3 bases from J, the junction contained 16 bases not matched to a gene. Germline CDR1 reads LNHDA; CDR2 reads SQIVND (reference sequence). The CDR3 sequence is CATFRGGQGVWDYGYTF. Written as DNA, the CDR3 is TGTGCCACCTTTCGAGGGGGACAGGGGGTATGGGACTATGGCTACACCTTC.

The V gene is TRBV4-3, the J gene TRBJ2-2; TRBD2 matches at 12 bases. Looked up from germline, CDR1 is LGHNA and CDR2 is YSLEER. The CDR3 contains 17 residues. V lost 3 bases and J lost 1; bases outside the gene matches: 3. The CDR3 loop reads CASSQGGLAGNTGELFF. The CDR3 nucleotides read TGCGCCAGCAGCCAGGGGGGACTAGCGGGGAACACCGGGGAGCTGTTTTTT.

The CDR3 nucleotides are TGCGCCAGCAGCTTGGGACAGTCCCTCTATGGCTACACCTTC. Amino acid sequence: CASSLGQSLYGYTF. The rearrangement links TRBV5-1 to TRBJ1-2; perhaps TRBD1 as D (5 bases). Per the germline V gene, CDR1 is SGHRS and CDR2 is YFSETQ. Trimming shortened V by 0 bases and J by 4 bases, and 10 bases separated the two germline ends. CDR3 length: 14 residues.

Here the CDR3 reads CASSIGTGRETQYF. The CDR3 DNA is TGTGCCAGTAGTATAGGGACAGGGAGGGAGACCCAGTACTTC. The chain combines TRBV19 with TRBJ2-5; 8 bases are a match to TRBD1. J gave up 5 bases and V 1 base, and 3 bases lay outside the gene matches. Germline V gene data show CDR1 as LNHDA and CDR2 as SQIVND (reference sequence). CDR3 size: 14 residues.

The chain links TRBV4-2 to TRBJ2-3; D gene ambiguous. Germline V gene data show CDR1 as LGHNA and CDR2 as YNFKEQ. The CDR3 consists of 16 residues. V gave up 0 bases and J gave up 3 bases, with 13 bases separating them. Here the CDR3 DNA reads TGTGCCAGCAGCCAAGAGGGCCCGCCCCGAACAGATACGCAGTATTTT. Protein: CASSQEGPPRTDTQYF.

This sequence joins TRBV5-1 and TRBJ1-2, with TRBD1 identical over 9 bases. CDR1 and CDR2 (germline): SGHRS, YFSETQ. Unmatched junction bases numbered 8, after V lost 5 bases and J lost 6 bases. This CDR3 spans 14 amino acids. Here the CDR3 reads CASRLDRGSHGYTF. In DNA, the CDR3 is TGCGCCAGCAGGTTAGACAGGGGGTCGCATGGCTACACCTTC.

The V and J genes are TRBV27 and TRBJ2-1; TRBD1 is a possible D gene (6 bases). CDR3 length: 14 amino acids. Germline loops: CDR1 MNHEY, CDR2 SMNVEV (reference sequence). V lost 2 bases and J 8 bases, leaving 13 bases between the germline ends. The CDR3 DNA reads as TGTGCCAGCAGTTTAAGGACACAGGGTTATGAGCAGTTCTTC. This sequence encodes CASSLRTQGYEQFF.

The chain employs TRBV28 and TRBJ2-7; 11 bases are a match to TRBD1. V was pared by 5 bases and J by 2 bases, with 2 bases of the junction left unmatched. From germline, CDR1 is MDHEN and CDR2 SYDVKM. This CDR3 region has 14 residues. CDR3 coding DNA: TGTGCCAGCAGTACGGGACAGGGGGCCTACGAGCAGTACGTC. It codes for CASSTGQGAYEQYV.

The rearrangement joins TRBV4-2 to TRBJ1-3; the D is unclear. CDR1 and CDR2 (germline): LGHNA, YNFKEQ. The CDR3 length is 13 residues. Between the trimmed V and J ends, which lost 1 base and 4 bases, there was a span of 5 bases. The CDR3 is CASSQVAGNTIYF. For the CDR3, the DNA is TGTGCCAGCAGCCAAGTGGCCGGAAACACCATATATTTT.

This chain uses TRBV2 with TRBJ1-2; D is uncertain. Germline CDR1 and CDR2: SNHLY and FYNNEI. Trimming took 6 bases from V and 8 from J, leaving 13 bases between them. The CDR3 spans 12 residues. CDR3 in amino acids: CASRRSGLGYTF. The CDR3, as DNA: TGTGCCAGCAGAAGATCAGGACTCGGCTACACCTTC.

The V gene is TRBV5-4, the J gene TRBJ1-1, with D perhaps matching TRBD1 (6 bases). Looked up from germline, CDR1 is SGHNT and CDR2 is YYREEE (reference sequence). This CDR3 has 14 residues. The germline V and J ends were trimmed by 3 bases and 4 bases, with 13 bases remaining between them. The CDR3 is CASSYRARGTEAFF. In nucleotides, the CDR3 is TGTGCCAGCAGCTACCGGGCCAGGGGCACTGAAGCTTTCTTT.

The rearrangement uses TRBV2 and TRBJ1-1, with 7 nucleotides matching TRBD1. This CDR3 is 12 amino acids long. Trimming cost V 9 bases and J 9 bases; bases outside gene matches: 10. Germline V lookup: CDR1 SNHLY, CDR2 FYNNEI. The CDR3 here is CASTTGVSQAFF. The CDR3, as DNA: TGTGCCAGTACCACAGGGGTCTCCCAAGCTTTCTTT.

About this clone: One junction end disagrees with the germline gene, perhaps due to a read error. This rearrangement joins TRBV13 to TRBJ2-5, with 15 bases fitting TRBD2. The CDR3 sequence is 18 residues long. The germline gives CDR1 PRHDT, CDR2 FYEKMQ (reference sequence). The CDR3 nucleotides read TGTGCCAGCAGCCTAGGGACTAGCGGGGGGACCACTCAAGAGACCCAGTACTTC. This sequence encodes CASSLGTSGGTTQETQYF.

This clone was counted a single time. Here the CDR3 reads CASSSIRYEQYF. The CDR3 coding sequence is TGTGCCAGCAGCTCTATACGCTACGAGCAGTACTTC. This chain links TRBV7-8 with TRBJ2-7; D gene unclear. The CDR3 extends over 12 amino acids. Trimming left V 4 bases short and J 3 bases short, with 7 bases between. The V gene's germline CDR1 is SGHVS and CDR2 FQNEAQ.

CDR3 nucleotides: TGTGCCAGCAGCTTTTCAGAAGTAATCTCTGGGGCCAACGTCCTGACTTTC. Protein product: CASSFSEVISGANVLTF. V usage is TRBV7-9 and J usage is TRBJ2-6, with no clear D. This CDR3 comprises 17 residues. Germline lookup yields CDR1 SEHNR and CDR2 FQNEAQ (reference sequence). Trimming cost V 3 bases and J 0 bases, with 12 bases left between them.

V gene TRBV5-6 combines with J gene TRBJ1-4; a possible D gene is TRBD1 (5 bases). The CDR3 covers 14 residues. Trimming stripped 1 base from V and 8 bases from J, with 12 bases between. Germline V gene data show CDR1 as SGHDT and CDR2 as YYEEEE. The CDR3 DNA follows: TGTGCCAGCAGCTTGTGGCAGGGTTTGGAAAAACTGTTTTTT. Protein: CASSLWQGLEKLFF.

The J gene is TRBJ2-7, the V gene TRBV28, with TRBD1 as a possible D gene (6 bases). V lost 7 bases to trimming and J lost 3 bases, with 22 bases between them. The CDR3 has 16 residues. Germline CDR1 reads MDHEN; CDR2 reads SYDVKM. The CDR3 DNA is TGTGCCAGCACCCCCGGATGGCTAGGGGGTCGCTACGAGCAGTACGTC. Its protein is CASTPGWLGGRYEQYV.

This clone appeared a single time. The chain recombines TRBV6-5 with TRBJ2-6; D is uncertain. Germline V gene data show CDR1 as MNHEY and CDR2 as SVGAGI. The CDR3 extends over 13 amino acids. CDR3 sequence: CSSSVSGANVLTF. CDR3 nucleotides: TGTTCCTCGTCGGTCTCTGGGGCCAACGTCCTGACTTTC.

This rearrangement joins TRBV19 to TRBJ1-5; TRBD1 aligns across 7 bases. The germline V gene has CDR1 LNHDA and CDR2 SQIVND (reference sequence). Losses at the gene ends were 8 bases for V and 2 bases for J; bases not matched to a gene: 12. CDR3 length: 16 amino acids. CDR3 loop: CASYGTGEGGNQPQHF. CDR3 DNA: TGTGCCAGTTACGGAACAGGGGAAGGAGGCAATCAGCCCCAGCATTTT. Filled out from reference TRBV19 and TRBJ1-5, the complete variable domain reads DGGITQSPKYLFRKEGQNVTLSCEQNLNHDAMYWYRQDPGQGLRLIYYSQIVNDFQKGDIAEGYSVSREKKESFPLTVTSAQKNPTAFYLCASYGTGEGGNQPQHFGDGTRLSIL.

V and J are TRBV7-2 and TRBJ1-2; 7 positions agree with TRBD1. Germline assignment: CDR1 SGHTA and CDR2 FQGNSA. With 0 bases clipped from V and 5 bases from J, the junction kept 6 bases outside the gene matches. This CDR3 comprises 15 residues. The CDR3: CASSLAKGAGYGYTF. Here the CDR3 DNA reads TGTGCCAGCAGCTTAGCGAAGGGGGCGGGGTATGGCTACACCTTC.

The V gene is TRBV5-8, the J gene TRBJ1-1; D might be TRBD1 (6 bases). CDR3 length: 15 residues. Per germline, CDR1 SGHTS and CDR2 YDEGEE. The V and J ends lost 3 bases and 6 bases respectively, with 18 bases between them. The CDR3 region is CASSSRRGSGPEAFF. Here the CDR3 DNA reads TGTGCCAGCAGCTCCCGAAGGGGGTCTGGGCCTGAAGCTTTCTTT.

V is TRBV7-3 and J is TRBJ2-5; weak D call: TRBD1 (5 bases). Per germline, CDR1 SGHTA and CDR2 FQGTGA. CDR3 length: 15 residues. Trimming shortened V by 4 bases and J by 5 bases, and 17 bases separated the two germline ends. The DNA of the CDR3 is TGTGCCAGCAGCTATCAGGGTGGGGTCCAGGAGACCCAGTACTTC. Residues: CASSYQGGVQETQYF.

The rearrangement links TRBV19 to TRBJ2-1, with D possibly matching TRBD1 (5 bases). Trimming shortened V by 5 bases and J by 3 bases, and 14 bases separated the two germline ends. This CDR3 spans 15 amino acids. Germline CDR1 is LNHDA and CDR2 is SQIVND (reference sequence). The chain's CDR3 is CASSQTGLLYNEQFF. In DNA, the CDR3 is TGTGCCAGTAGTCAAACAGGCCTCCTCTACAATGAGCAGTTCTTC.

CDR3 nucleotides: TGTGCCAGCAGTGATTCGACTAGCGGGAGCAATGAGCAGTTCTTC. Residues: CASSDSTSGSNEQFF. The chain combines TRBV25-1 with TRBJ2-1, with 12 positions matching TRBD2. The germline V gene has CDR1 MGHDK and CDR2 SYGVNS. J lost 6 bases, V lost 3 bases, and 3 bases had no gene match. The CDR3 is 15 residues long.